The 31 T cell receptor beta chains below come from one sample, sequenced in a study of T-cell reconstitution after alpha-beta-depleted transplantation in children. Unique molecular identifiers were used to barcode this TCRbeta library. MiXCR, run by TCRdb on the PCR reads, gives a single entry per CDR3 protein. This table has fewer than 350,000 distinct CDR3 sequences, around 10% appearing once. The input for sequencing was peripheral blood, taken 180 days after TCRalphabeta/CD19-depleted stem cell transplant. These TCRs come from a male patient between 2 and 15 years old who had a stem cell transplant for chronic granulomatous disease, so the T cells may come from the graft donor.

In its sample, this clonotype was seen many times. The chain combines TRBV12-3 or TRBV12-4 with TRBJ2-7; D may correspond to TRBD1 or TRBD2 (6 bases each). Trimming removed 2 bases at V and 4 bases at J, with 15 bases between. The CDR3 is made up of 15 amino acids. The CDR3 sequence: CASSLSLTGRYEQYF. The CDR3 DNA reads as TGTGCCAGCAGTTTATCCCTCACAGGGAGGTACGAGCAGTACTTC.

This clonotype showed up many times. The chain's CDR3 is CASSMWDSSYNEQFF. CDR3 DNA sequence: TGTGCCAGCAGCATGTGGGATAGCTCCTACAATGAGCAGTTCTTC. This rearrangement joins TRBV7-3 to TRBJ2-1; D is undetermined. The germline V gene encodes CDR1 SGHTA and CDR2 FQGTGA. The ends were cut back, 5 bases at V and 0 bases at J, with 11 bases in the middle. The CDR3 has 15 amino acids.

The J gene is TRBJ1-2, the V gene TRBV12-3 or TRBV12-4, with 10 bases identical to TRBD1. Trimming took 1 base from V and 4 from J; bases not matched to a gene: 3. The CDR3 sequence is 15 residues long. The CDR3 sequence is CASSLGDRGPYGYTF. CDR3 DNA sequence: TGTGCCAGCAGTTTAGGCGACAGGGGGCCCTATGGCTACACCTTC.

Turning to this clonotype: A far larger clone is one nucleotide away, so this likely arose from a read error. The V call is TRBV5-1, the J call TRBJ1-1; D gene unclear. Germline lookup yields CDR1 SGHRS and CDR2 YFSETQ. The CDR3 extends over 13 amino acids. DNA for the CDR3: TGCGCCAGCAGCTTATGGGGAAACACTGAAGCTCTCTTT. It encodes CASSLWGNTEALF.

The table lists this clonotype with many counts. This chain connects TRBV7-2 to TRBJ1-2; D gene unclear. CDR1 is SGHTA, CDR2 FQGNSA, per germline. V lost 1 base and J 6 bases, leaving 6 bases between the germline ends. The CDR3 runs 12 residues. CDR3 bases: TGTGCCAGCAGCTTAGTGTCCCATGGCTACACCTTC. Translation: CASSLVSHGYTF.

Ten or more counts support this clonotype. The chain links TRBV12-3 or TRBV12-4 to TRBJ1-5, with 7 bases lining up with TRBD1. This CDR3 is 14 amino acids long. Trimming took 8 bases from V and 3 from J; bases not matched to a gene: 7. CDR3 in amino acids: CASAQTGFNQPQHF. In DNA, the CDR3 is TGTGCCAGCGCTCAGACAGGGTTCAATCAGCCCCAGCATTTT.

This clonotype was found many times. The gene calls are TRBV4-1 and TRBJ1-1; D perhaps matches TRBD1 (5 bases). Germline loops: CDR1 MGHRA, CDR2 YSYEKL. The V and J ends lost 2 bases and 2 bases respectively, with 9 bases between them. The CDR3 consists of 14 residues. The CDR3 region is CASSQTRGNTEAFF. The CDR3 DNA reads TGCGCCAGCAGCCAAACAAGGGGCAACACTGAAGCTTTCTTT.

This clonotype was counted ten times or more. The rearrangement links TRBV29-1 to TRBJ2-1; TRBD1 is a possible D gene (6 bases). CDR3 size: 13 residues. Germline CDR1 reads SQVTM; CDR2 reads ANQGSEA. Trimming took 8 bases from V and 10 from J, leaving 21 bases between them. The CDR3 DNA is TGCAGCTCAACAGGGTTTACGGGTCCCGAGCAGTTCTTC. Its protein product is CSSTGFTGPEQFF.

This clonotype appeared many times. This chain links TRBV7-9 with TRBJ1-1, with D hard to call. CDR1 and CDR2 (germline): SEHNR, FQNEAQ (reference sequence). V lost 0 bases, J lost 1 base, and 6 bases lay in between. The length of the CDR3 is 14 residues. The CDR3 DNA follows: TGTGCCAGCAGCTTAGCGTGGGGGAACACTGAAGCTTTCTTT. It codes for CASSLAWGNTEAFF.

At least ten counts were recorded for this clonotype. J is TRBJ2-6 and V is TRBV7-6; D not resolved. CDR1 SGHVS and CDR2 FNYEAQ come from the germline V gene. The CDR3 sequence is 17 residues long. The V gene lost 2 bases and the J gene lost 4 bases, with 15 bases spanning the gap. CDR3 protein: CASSLRPSRWGANVLTF. In nucleotides, the CDR3 is TGTGCCAGCAGCTTAAGGCCCTCAAGGTGGGGGGCCAACGTCCTGACTTTC.

This clonotype has only a few counts. The V and J genes are TRBV25-1 and TRBJ2-2; weak D call: TRBD2 (6 bases). V was clipped by 1 base and J by 5 bases, with 11 bases between them. Looked up from germline, CDR1 is MGHDK and CDR2 is SYGVNS. This CDR3 is 15 amino acids long. The CDR3 spells CASSEFRAGTGELFF. CDR3 in DNA: TGTGCCAGCAGTGAATTCAGGGCGGGGACCGGGGAGCTGTTTTTT.

This clonotype occurred a few times. V and J are TRBV5-4 and TRBJ2-1, with TRBD1 matching 11 bases. Trimming cost V 4 bases and J 8 bases; bases outside gene matches: 11. This CDR3 comprises 16 residues. Germline loops: CDR1 SGHNT, CDR2 YYREEE (reference sequence). The CDR3 DNA is TGTGCCAGCAGCCTTTCCCCGGGACAGGGGGGCGATGAGCAGTTCTTC. Translated: CASSLSPGQGGDEQFF.

The sample holds many counts of this clonotype. This chain connects TRBV7-2 to TRBJ2-7; 7 bases are shared with TRBD1. V lost 2 bases, J lost 0 bases, and 4 bases stayed unmatched. This CDR3 contains 15 residues. CDR1 and CDR2 (germline): SGHTA, FQGNSA. CDR3 amino acids: CASSLPGTDSYEQYF. CDR3 DNA sequence: TGTGCCAGCAGCTTACCCGGGACAGACTCCTACGAGCAGTACTTC.

This clonotype was seen ten or more times. The rearrangement uses TRBV7-8 and TRBJ2-5; D may be TRBD2 (6 bases). The CDR3 runs to 14 residues. V was cut by 5 bases and J by 4 bases, with 14 bases left in between. Germline V gene sequence: CDR1 SGHVS, CDR2 FQNEAQ. In DNA, the CDR3 is TGTGCCAGCAGCCTCCGGGAGCCCGGAGAGACCCAGTACTTC. This sequence encodes CASSLREPGETQYF.

This clonotype came up many times. The chain uses TRBV28 and TRBJ2-7; 9 nucleotides match TRBD2. The CDR3 is 14 residues long. Losses at the gene ends were 10 bases for V and 2 bases for J; bases not matched to a gene: 9. Germline V gene sequence: CDR1 MDHEN, CDR2 SYDVKM. Here the CDR3 reads CANRREGGTYEQYF. DNA for the CDR3: TGTGCCAATCGGCGGGAGGGCGGGACCTACGAGCAGTACTTC.

In its sample, this clonotype was seen many times. The chain couples TRBV6-1 to TRBJ2-5; TRBD2 agrees at 9 bases. This CDR3 has 17 amino acids. With V trimmed by 4 bases and J by 5 bases, 14 bases remained unmatched. Per germline, CDR1 MNHNS and CDR2 SASEGT. The CDR3: CASSVLGAGGPGETQYF. Written as DNA, the CDR3 is TGTGCCAGCAGTGTCCTAGGAGCGGGAGGCCCGGGGGAGACCCAGTACTTC.

On this clonotype: A much larger clone differs from this one at a single base, so this may be a read error. The chain joins TRBV11-2 to TRBJ2-7, with D possibly matching TRBD2 (6 bases). The germline V gene encodes CDR1 SGHAT and CDR2 FQNNGV. Trimming took 0 bases from V and 3 from J, leaving 12 bases between them. The CDR3 runs 15 residues. The CDR3 sequence is CASSLEGGVGYEQYF. For the CDR3, the DNA is TGTGCCAGCAGCTTAGAAGGAGGGGTCGGCTACGAGCAGTACTTC.

This clonotype was seen ten or more times. The chain uses TRBV28 and TRBJ2-7; possible D gene TRBD2, 5 bases. In germline, CDR1 is MDHEN, CDR2 SYDVKM. V gave up 4 bases and J gave up 2 bases, with 18 bases separating them. This CDR3 is 16 amino acids long. The CDR3 sequence is CASSSPGVSRTYEQYF. In DNA, the CDR3 is TGTGCCAGCAGTTCACCCGGGGTGTCCAGAACCTACGAGCAGTACTTC.

In its sample, this clonotype was seen many times. This rearrangement joins TRBV4-3 to TRBJ2-1, with 9 bases fitting TRBD2. The CDR3 loop spans 15 amino acids. CDR1 LGHNA and CDR2 YSLEER come from the germline V gene. V lost 0 bases and J lost 8; bases outside the gene matches: 5. CDR3 sequence (DNA): TGCGCCAGCAGCCAAGAGGTTAGCGGGGGTTATGAGCAGTTCTTC. Protein sequence: CASSQEVSGGYEQFF.

This clonotype has at least ten counts. The chain has TRBV5-1 and TRBJ2-2; TRBD2 matches 9 bases. From germline, CDR1 is SGHRS and CDR2 YFSETQ. Unmatched junction bases numbered 6, after V lost 3 bases and J lost 6 bases. This CDR3 is built from 15 residues. This CDR3 is CASSSGTSRPGELFF. CDR3 nucleotides: TGCGCCAGCAGCTCCGGGACTAGCCGTCCCGGGGAGCTGTTTTTT.

This clonotype was observed at least ten times. V usage is TRBV6-1 and J usage is TRBJ2-2, with D perhaps matching TRBD2 (5 bases). This CDR3 is built from 15 residues. Trimming took 6 bases from V and 0 from J, leaving 11 bases between them. The germline V gene encodes CDR1 MNHNS and CDR2 SASEGT. CDR3 amino acids: CASRKDWTNTGELFF. CDR3 DNA: TGTGCCAGCAGGAAGGACTGGACGAACACCGGGGAGCTGTTTTTT.

This clonotype was found many times. This chain uses TRBV20-1 with TRBJ2-7; 7 nucleotides match TRBD2. After removal of 8 bases from V and 6 bases from J, the junction contained 25 bases not matched to a gene. Per germline, CDR1 DFQATT and CDR2 SNEGSKA (reference sequence). This CDR3 is built from 17 residues. CDR3 sequence: CSCEPGPRQAGLSEQYF. In DNA form, the CDR3 reads TGCAGTTGCGAACCGGGCCCCCGGCAAGCGGGACTCAGCGAGCAGTACTTC.

There are many counts of this clonotype. The V gene is TRBV18, the J gene TRBJ2-5; 8 bases map to TRBD1. V gave up 3 bases and J gave up 2 bases; unmatched junction bases: 5. CDR1 and CDR2 from the germline V gene are KGHSH and LQKENI. The CDR3 runs to 15 residues. The CDR3, as DNA: TGTGCCAGCTCACCGCAAACAGGGGGGCAAGAGACCCAGTACTTC. Its protein product is CASSPQTGGQETQYF.

Remarks on this clonotype: A read error is possible here, since a much larger clone lies one base away. The chain has TRBV29-1 and TRBJ1-5; 11 bases are shared with TRBD1. The germline V gene has CDR1 SQVTM and CDR2 ANQGSEA. This CDR3 is built from 14 residues. In DNA form, the CDR3 reads TGCAGCGTCGCCTGGACAGGGGGCAACCAGCCCCAGCATTTT. Its translation: CSVAWTGGNQPQHF.

In regard to this clonotype: Since a much larger clone is just one base distant, this may be a read error. The V call is TRBV5-1, the J call TRBJ2-7, with a tentative D call TRBD2 (6 bases). The CDR3 runs 15 residues. Germline V gene sequence: CDR1 SGHRS, CDR2 YFSETQ. This CDR3 is CASRPYGGNSYEQHF. The DNA for the CDR3 is TGCGCCAGCAGGCCATATGGCGGGAACTCCTACGAGCAGCACTTC.

This clonotype was observed at least ten times. The rearrangement uses TRBV29-1 and TRBJ2-7; weak D call: TRBD2 (5 bases). The CDR3 totals 14 residues. Trimming pared 5 bases from V and 0 bases from J, leaving 14 bases between. The germline V gene encodes CDR1 SQVTM and CDR2 ANQGSEA. For the CDR3, the DNA is TGCAGCGTTACCCGTCGGGGAAGCTCCTACGAGCAGTACTTC. Encoded protein: CSVTRRGSSYEQYF.

This clonotype showed up many times. The chain combines TRBV5-1 with TRBJ2-7, with a weak D call TRBD1 (5 bases). Trimming stripped 0 bases from V and 0 bases from J, with 16 bases between. CDR3 size: 17 residues. Germline V gene sequence: CDR1 SGHRS, CDR2 YFSETQ. The CDR3 spells CASSLGSTGKTSYEQYF. In nucleotides, the CDR3 is TGCGCCAGCAGCTTGGGCAGCACAGGCAAAACCTCCTACGAGCAGTACTTC.

This clonotype was counted ten times or more. The chain recombines TRBV7-7 with TRBJ2-1; the D gene is possibly TRBD1 (6 bases). Germline CDR1 SSHAT, CDR2 FNYEAQ (reference sequence). CDR3 length: 14 amino acids. V dropped 4 bases and J dropped 6 bases, with 13 bases sitting between them. The CDR3 DNA is TGTGCCAGCAGCTCGGAGACAGGCAGCAATGAGCAGTTCTTC. Translating gives CASSSETGSNEQFF. The whole variable domain, filled in from reference TRBV7-7 and TRBJ2-1, reads GAGVSQSPRYKVTKRGQDVTLRCDPISSHATLYWYQQALGQGPEFLTYFNYEAQPDKSGLPSDRFSAERPEGSISTLTIQRTEQRDSAMYRCASSSETGSNEQFFGPGTRLTVL.

This clonotype occurred many times. The rearrangement joins TRBV5-1 to TRBJ2-5; either TRBD1 or TRBD2 may fit D (5 bases each). The CDR3 contains 16 residues. The germline V gene has CDR1 SGHRS and CDR2 YFSETQ. Deletions cut 1 base from V and 2 bases from J, with 15 bases between. The CDR3 DNA sequence: TGCGCCAGCAGCTTGCCCCTGGGGGTTAGACAAGAGACCCAGTACTTC. Protein: CASSLPLGVRQETQYF.

This clonotype was detected many times. The genes are TRBV5-1 and TRBJ2-1, with TRBD2 as a possible D gene (6 bases). Trimming cost V 0 bases and J 6 bases, with 10 bases left between them. This CDR3 contains 14 residues. Germline V gives CDR1 SGHRS, CDR2 YFSETQ. The CDR3, as DNA: TGCGCCAGCAGCTTGGGGGACTCTTCCAATGAGCAGTTCTTC. This translates into CASSLGDSSNEQFF.

This clonotype was counted ten times or more. The chain links TRBV20-1 to TRBJ2-7; 9 bases fit TRBD2. This CDR3 spans 14 amino acids. The V segment lost 1 base and the J segment 2 bases; nucleotides outside the gene matches: 3. Looked up from germline, CDR1 is DFQATT and CDR2 is SNEGSKA (reference sequence). In DNA, the CDR3 is TGCAGTGCTAGAGCGGCTAGCGGGACCTACGAGCAGTACTTC. Translating it yields CSARAASGTYEQYF.